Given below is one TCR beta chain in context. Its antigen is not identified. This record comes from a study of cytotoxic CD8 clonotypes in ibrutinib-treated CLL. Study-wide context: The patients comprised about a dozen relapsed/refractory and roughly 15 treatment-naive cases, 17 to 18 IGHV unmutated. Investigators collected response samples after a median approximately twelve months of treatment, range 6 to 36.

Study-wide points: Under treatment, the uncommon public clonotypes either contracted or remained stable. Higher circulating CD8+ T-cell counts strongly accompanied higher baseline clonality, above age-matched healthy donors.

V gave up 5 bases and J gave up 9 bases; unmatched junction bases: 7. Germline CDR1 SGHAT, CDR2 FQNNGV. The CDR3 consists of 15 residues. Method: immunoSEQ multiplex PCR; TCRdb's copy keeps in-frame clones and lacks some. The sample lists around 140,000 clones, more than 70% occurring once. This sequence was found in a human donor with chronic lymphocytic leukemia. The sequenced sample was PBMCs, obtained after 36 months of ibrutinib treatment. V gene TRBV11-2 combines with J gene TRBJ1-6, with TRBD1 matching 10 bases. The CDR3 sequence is CASSAWDRGASPLHF. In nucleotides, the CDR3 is TGTGCCAGCAGCGCATGGGACAGGGGTGCTTCACCCCTCCACTTT.